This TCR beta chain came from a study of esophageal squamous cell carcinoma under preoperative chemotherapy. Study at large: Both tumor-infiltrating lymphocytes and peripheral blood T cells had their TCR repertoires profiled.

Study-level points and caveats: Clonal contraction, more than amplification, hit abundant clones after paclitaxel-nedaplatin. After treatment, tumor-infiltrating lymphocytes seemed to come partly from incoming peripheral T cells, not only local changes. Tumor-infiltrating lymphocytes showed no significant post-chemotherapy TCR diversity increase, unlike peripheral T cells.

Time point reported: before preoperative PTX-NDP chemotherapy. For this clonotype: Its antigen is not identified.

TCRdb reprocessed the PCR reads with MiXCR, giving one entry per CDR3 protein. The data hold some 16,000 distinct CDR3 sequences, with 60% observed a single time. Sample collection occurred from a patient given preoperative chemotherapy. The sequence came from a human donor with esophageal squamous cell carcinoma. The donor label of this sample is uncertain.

The DNA of the CDR3 is TGTGCCAGCACGGGACTTAGCACAGATACGCAGTATTTT. This sequence encodes CASTGLSTDTQYF. The V call is TRBV27, the J call TRBJ2-3; D perhaps matches TRBD2 (6 bases). The V gene's germline CDR1 is MNHEY and CDR2 SMNVEV (reference sequence). The CDR3 loop spans 13 amino acids. With 7 bases removed from V and 0 bases from J, the gap between germline ends came to 8 bases.